In this sample, the clone carrying this T cell receptor (beta chain) turned up many times. Its matching antigen is unknown. No progression to ophthalmopathy over 18 months defined stable hyperthyroidism. Other autoimmune diseases, uncontrolled infections, pregnancy and lactation each led to patient exclusion. The authors used Ficoll-Paque density gradient centrifugation to separate PBMCs. The input was roughly 10 ml of fresh peripheral blood. The data were obtained in a study of Graves' ophthalmopathy and Graves' hyperthyroidism. Study-level findings and limits: A classifier, a 13-signature model, separated ophthalmopathy from stable hyperthyroidism with more than 85% sensitivity and approximately 81% specificity.

The study amplified TCR beta CDR3 regions using RNA transcripts. Second-round multiplex PCR came after first-round RT-PCR with HTBI primers. TCRdb used MiXCR to reprocess the multiplex PCR reads, holding one entry per CDR3 protein. The sample holds roughly 400,000 distinct CDR3 sequences; roughly 17% are singletons and the top ten take 2.4%. Germline CDR1 and CDR2: SGHKS and YYEKEE (reference sequence). The CDR3 length is 14 residues. With V trimmed by 4 bases and J by 6 bases, 7 bases remained unmatched. This rearrangement joins TRBV5-5 to TRBJ2-4; 7 nucleotides align to TRBD2. The specimen was peripheral blood. The source is an adult woman with stable Graves' hyperthyroidism. The CDR3 sequence: CASSGGWGGNIQYF. The CDR3 DNA reads TGTGCCAGCAGCGGGGGTTGGGGGGGAAACATTCAGTACTTC.